The next 11 T cell receptor beta chains were all read from a single sample in a study of T cell responses to AZD1222 COVID-19 vaccine (dated by TCRdb to 2020 to 2023). The method was the immunoSEQ multiplex PCR assay. The table was pulled from immuneACCESS by TCRdb, which kept in-frame rearrangements only. Such tables lose some clones; where checked, under half of the loss comes from unresolved V genes, and the rest has no known cause. This sample gives about 84,000 clones in total; roughly 87% of them show up just once. The ten top clones hold 11% of the sample. This specimen's time point label, per the study, means: about 28 days (+/-7) after the second vaccine dose. Material: peripheral blood, obtained 28 days after the second AZD1222 dose. The receptors come from an adult who received the AZD1222 COVID-19 vaccine.

The CDR3, as DNA: TGTATGAGTGGTTCCTACAATGAGCAGTTCTTC. This gives the protein CMSGSYNEQFF. V usage is TRBV30 and J usage is TRBJ2-1; the D is unclear. This CDR3 has 11 residues. CDR1 is GTSNPN, CDR2 SVGIG, per germline (reference sequence).

V and J are TRBV5-1 and TRBJ2-2; possible D gene TRBD1, 6 bases. CDR1 and CDR2 (germline): SGHRS, YFSETQ. This CDR3 is 14 amino acids long. V was shortened by 6 bases and J by 5 bases, with 14 bases between the two germline ends. The CDR3 sequence is CASMAGVGTGELFF. CDR3 in DNA: TGCGCCAGCATGGCAGGGGTTGGTACCGGGGAGCTGTTTTTT.

The genes are TRBV7-3 and TRBJ1-2, with D maybe TRBD1 (6 bases). This CDR3 spans 14 amino acids. Trimming pared 4 bases from V and 8 bases from J, leaving 17 bases between. The V gene's germline CDR1 is SGHTA and CDR2 FQGTGA. This CDR3 is CASSSGDSPGGYTF. The DNA of the CDR3 is TGTGCCAGCAGCTCAGGGGACTCCCCGGGGGGCTACACCTTC.

The chain recombines TRBV30 with TRBJ1-1; 9 bases line up with TRBD1. The CDR3 length is 16 residues. V was pared by 0 bases and J by 6 bases, with 11 bases of the junction left unmatched. From germline, CDR1 is GTSNPN and CDR2 SVGIG (reference sequence). The CDR3 nucleotides are TGTGCCTGGAGTGTAATCCTCACAGGGGGCAAGGCTGAAGCTTTCTTT. Translation: CAWSVILTGGKAEAFF.

The rearrangement links TRBV19 to TRBJ2-7, with 12 bases identical to TRBD1. The V and J ends lost 4 bases and 4 bases, in that order; junction bases with no gene match: 8. The CDR3 totals 16 residues. Germline-derived CDR1 and CDR2 are LNHDA and SQIVND (reference sequence). CDR3 sequence: CASSTTGTGGVYEQYF. CDR3 in DNA: TGTGCCAGTAGTACAACCGGGACAGGGGGCGTATACGAGCAGTACTTC. The full variable domain, in which reference TRBV19 and TRBJ2-7 provide the parts outside the CDR3, is DGGITQSPKYLFRKEGQNVTLSCEQNLNHDAMYWYRQDPGQGLRLIYYSQIVNDFQKGDIAEGYSVSREKKESFPLTVTSAQKNPTAFYLCASSTTGTGGVYEQYFGPGTRLTVT.

The genes are TRBV4-1 and TRBJ2-6; 7 bases match TRBD2. Per germline, CDR1 MGHRA and CDR2 YSYEKL. V shed 0 bases and J 2 bases; nucleotides not matched to a gene: 1. The CDR3 has 16 residues. The CDR3 region has the DNA TGCGCCAGCAGCCAAGATGCGGGGGCTGGGGCCAACGTCCTGACTTTC. It specifies CASSQDAGAGANVLTF.

V and J are TRBV2 and TRBJ2-5; D is unresolved. The CDR3 has 14 residues. Germline loops: CDR1 SNHLY, CDR2 FYNNEI. V was trimmed by 5 bases and J by 2 bases, leaving 12 bases between them. The CDR3 spells CASSSMGRQETQYF. The CDR3 nucleotides are TGTGCCAGCAGTTCCATGGGCAGACAAGAGACCCAGTACTTC.

The chain links TRBV19 to TRBJ1-6; TRBD1 aligns across 8 bases. The CDR3 spans 15 residues. Unmatched junction bases numbered 8, after V lost 4 bases and J lost 9 bases. Germline V lookup: CDR1 LNHDA, CDR2 SQIVND (reference sequence). For the CDR3, the DNA is TGTGCCAGTAGTACACCTCAGGGGGCTGGTTCACCCCTCCACTTT. The encoded protein is CASSTPQGAGSPLHF.

The V call is TRBV7-2, the J call TRBJ2-5, with 7 bases lining up with TRBD2. The V segment lost 5 bases and the J segment 2 bases; nucleotides outside the gene matches: 11. The V gene's germline CDR1 is SGHTA and CDR2 FQGNSA. CDR3 size: 16 residues. DNA for the CDR3: TGTGCCAGCAGCCTAAGTGGAGCGGGGAAACAAGAGACCCAGTACTTC. It encodes CASSLSGAGKQETQYF.

The chain recombines TRBV9 with TRBJ1-6; the D is unclear. Germline CDR1 and CDR2: SGDLS and YYNGEE. V lost 0 bases to trimming and J lost 9 bases, with 16 bases between them. This CDR3 is built from 16 residues. In DNA, the CDR3 is TGTGCCAGCAGCGTAGGGGTTTCCGGAGGGAGTTCACCCCTCCACTTT. Its translation: CASSVGVSGGSSPLHF.

This clone was detected a few times. The V gene is TRBV10-2, the J gene TRBJ1-1, with a weak D call TRBD1 (6 bases). Trimming removed 10 bases at V and 4 bases at J, with 19 bases between. The germline V gene encodes CDR1 WSHSY and CDR2 SAAADI. This CDR3 has 14 amino acids. The CDR3 nucleotides read TGCGCCACAGAATCACAGGGAAAACCCACTGAAGCTTTCTTT. Its protein product is CATESQGKPTEAFF.